The T cell receptor (beta chain) under discussion was sequenced for a study of cytomegalovirus exposure and HLA in healthy donors. Regarding this clone: Antigen unknown.

Primers: 60 Vbeta forward and 13 Jbeta reverse. Profiling relied on immunoSEQ multiplex PCR, and the TCRdb table lists in-frame clones only, not all of them. Counted here are about 170,000 clones, over 70% occurring once; the ten biggest clones make up about 3.4%. The study, taken as a whole, reports: Presence/absence analyses assumed roughly uniform sequencing depth across donors. Sequences of the TCR beta chain were said to predict the HLA-A and HLA-B alleles of most subjects accurately. Productive rates of about 87% or about 30% were seen for most TCR beta V segments in an earlier analysis.

This clonotype was sampled from a woman aged 45-65 years in good health and CMV-seropositive. Sequencing input: PBMCs.

CDR3 residues: CASSQDQNTGELFF. CDR3 nucleotide sequence: TGTGCCAGCAGCCAAGACCAGAACACCGGGGAGCTGTTTTTT. V usage is TRBV4-2 and J usage is TRBJ2-2; D gene uncertain. The CDR3 length is 14 residues. The V end was cut by 0 bases, the J end by 1 base, with 3 bases between. Germline loops: CDR1 LGHNA, CDR2 YNFKEQ.